Following are 3 T cell receptor beta chains from one sample sequenced in a study of cytomegalovirus exposure and HLA in healthy donors. The PCR contained 60 Vbeta and 13 Jbeta primers. Produced via immunoSEQ multiplex PCR; TCRdb's table is partial and in-frame only. The sample comprises about 140,000 clones, roughly three quarters of which are singletons, and approximately 2.8% rests with the top ten. The source material was PBMCs. The receptors stem from a female donor in good health and CMV-seronegative.

The chain joins TRBV9 to TRBJ2-2, with a possible D match to TRBD2 (5 bases). V gave up 0 bases and J gave up 6 bases, with 15 bases separating them. The CDR3 length is 16 residues. CDR1 and CDR2 from the germline V gene are SGDLS and YYNGEE. CDR3 sequence reads: CASSVGREGVSGELFF. The CDR3, as DNA: TGTGCCAGCAGCGTAGGTAGAGAGGGCGTTTCCGGGGAGCTGTTTTTT.

The genes are TRBV27 and TRBJ2-2, with 8 bases matching TRBD1. CDR1 is MNHEY, CDR2 SMNVEV, per germline (reference sequence). The CDR3 is made up of 14 amino acids. V was pared by 4 bases and J by 7 bases, with 5 bases of the junction left unmatched. The CDR3 spells CASSSDRARGELFF. The CDR3 nucleotides are TGTGCCAGCAGTTCGGACAGGGCCCGCGGGGAGCTGTTTTTT.

This chain uses TRBV11-2 with TRBJ2-1, with D possibly matching TRBD1 (5 bases). CDR1 and CDR2 (germline): SGHAT, FQNNGV. This CDR3 spans 13 amino acids. V shed 1 base and J shed 12 bases, with 13 bases lying between them. In DNA, the CDR3 is TGTGCCAGCAGCTTAGGGGGCCGAACGGTGCAGTTCTTC. Protein product: CASSLGGRTVQFF. Combining the CDR3 with reference TRBV11-2 and TRBJ2-1 gives the whole variable domain EAGVAQSPRYKIIEKRQSVAFWCNPISGHATLYWYQQILGQGPKLLIQFQNNGVVDDSQLPKDRFSAERLKGVDSTLKIQPAKLEDSAVYLCASSLGGRTVQFFGPGTRLTVL.